This record covers a single TCR beta chain. The data were obtained in a study of human T cells and chemical hapten exposure. Turning to the study itself: Patch tests of 0.01% DPC on the upper back were read at 6 days.

TCRdb re-called the RACE reads through MiXCR, storing one row per CDR3 protein. This table has tens of thousands of distinct CDR3 sequences, approximately 10% appearing once. Indicated time point: patch test 3, about 24 weeks after DPC sensitization. Treatment noted: therapeutic diphenylcyclopropenone sensitization with weekly scalp DPC. This CDR3 contains 15 residues. V lost 5 bases and J 1 base, leaving 9 bases between the germline ends. The input for sequencing was whole blood, taken in connection with sensitization to the hapten diphenylcyclopropenone (DPC). The clonotype originates from a woman aged 25-40 years with alopecia areata. Some clones in this sample may be carry-over from other donors' samples. The rearrangement links TRBV12-3 or TRBV12-4 to TRBJ2-6; D call uncertain. CDR3 loop: CASSTKASGANVLTF. Here the CDR3 DNA reads TGTGCCAGCAGTACAAAAGCGTCTGGGGCCAACGTCCTGACTTTC.